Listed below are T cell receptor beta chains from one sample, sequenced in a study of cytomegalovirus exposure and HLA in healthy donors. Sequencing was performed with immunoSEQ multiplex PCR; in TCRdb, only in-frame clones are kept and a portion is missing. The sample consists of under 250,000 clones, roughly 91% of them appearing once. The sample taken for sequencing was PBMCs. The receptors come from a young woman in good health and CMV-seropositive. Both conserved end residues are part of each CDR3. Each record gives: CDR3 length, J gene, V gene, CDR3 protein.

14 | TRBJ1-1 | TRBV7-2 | CASSSDREDPEAFF
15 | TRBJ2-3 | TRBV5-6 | CASSFTGTSTDTQYF
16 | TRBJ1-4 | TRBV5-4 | CASSSGRRATNEKLFF
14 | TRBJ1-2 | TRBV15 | CATSRDGGYYGYTF
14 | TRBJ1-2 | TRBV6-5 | CASSRGQGEYGYTF
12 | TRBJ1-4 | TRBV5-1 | CASSRGGAELFF
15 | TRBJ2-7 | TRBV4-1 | CASSQVILAGGEQYF
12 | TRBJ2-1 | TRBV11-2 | CASRAWGGEQFF
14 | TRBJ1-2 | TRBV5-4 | CASSRTRDKYGYTF
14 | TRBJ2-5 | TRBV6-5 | CASSWDRRSETQYF
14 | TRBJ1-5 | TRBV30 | CAWKGDDSNQPQHF
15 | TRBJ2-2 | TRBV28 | CASSLSGLAGRELFF
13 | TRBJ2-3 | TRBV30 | CAWSVRRRDTQYF
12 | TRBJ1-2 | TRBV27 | CASRQGKDGYTF
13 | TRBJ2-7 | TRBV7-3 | CASSWDSSYEQYF
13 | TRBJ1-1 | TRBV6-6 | CASSKQGRTEAFF
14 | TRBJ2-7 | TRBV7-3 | CASSPGLAGDEQYF
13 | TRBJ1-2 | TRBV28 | CASSRPRGYGYTF
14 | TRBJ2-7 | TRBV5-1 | CASSPRDRGSEQYF
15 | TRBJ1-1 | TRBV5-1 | CASSVSGQVNTEAFF
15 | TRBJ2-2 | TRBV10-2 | CASRLLERVTGELFF
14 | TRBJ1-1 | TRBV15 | CATSRDQGNTEAFF
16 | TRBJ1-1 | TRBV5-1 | CASSLVGRGLNTEAFF
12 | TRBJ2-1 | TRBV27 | CASSLGGMGQFF
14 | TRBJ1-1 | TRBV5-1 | CASSPGQRNTEAFF
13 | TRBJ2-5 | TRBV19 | CASSMDSQETQYF
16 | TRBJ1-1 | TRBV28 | CASSSRGSTFTTEAFF
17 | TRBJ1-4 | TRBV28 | CASSQPEQTELLEKLFF
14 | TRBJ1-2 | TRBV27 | CASSFWGGNYGYTF